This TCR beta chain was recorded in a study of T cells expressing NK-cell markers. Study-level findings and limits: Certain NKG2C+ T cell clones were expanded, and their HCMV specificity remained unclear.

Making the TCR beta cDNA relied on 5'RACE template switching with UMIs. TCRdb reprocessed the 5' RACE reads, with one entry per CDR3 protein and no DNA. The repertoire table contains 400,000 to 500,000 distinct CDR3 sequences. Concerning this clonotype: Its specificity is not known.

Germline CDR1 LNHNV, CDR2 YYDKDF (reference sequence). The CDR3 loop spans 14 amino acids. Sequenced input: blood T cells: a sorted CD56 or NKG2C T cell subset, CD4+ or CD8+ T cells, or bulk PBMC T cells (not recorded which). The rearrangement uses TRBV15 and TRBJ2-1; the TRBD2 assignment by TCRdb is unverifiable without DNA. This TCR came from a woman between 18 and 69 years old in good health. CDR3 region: CATSRGTSLPEQFF.